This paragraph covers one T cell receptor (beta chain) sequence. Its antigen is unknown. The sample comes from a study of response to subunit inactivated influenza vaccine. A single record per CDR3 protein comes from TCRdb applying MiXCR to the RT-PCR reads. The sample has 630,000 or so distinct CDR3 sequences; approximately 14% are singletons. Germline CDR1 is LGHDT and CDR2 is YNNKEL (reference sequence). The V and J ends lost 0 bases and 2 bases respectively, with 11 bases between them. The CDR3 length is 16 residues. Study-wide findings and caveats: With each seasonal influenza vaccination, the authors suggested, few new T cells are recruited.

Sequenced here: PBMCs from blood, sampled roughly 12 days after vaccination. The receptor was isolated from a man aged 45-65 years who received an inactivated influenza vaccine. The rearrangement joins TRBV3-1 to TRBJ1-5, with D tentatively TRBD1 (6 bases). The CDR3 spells CASSQDGGRGNQPQHF. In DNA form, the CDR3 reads TGTGCCAGCAGCCAAGATGGGGGGCGCGGCAATCAGCCCCAGCATTTT.